The next 14 T cell receptor beta chains were all read from a single sample in a study of cytomegalovirus exposure and HLA in healthy donors. The PCR employed 60 Vbeta primers together with 13 Jbeta primers. The protocol was immunoSEQ multiplex PCR, while the TCRdb copy is restricted to in-frame clones and leaves out a portion. The sample records around 130,000 clones, 70% to 85% being singletons. Sequencing used PBMCs. Receptor source: a man aged 35 to 55 in good health and CMV-seronegative.

The rearrangement uses TRBV27 and TRBJ1-5, with TRBD1 identical over 8 bases. This CDR3 comprises 15 residues. The junction had 12 bases not matched to a gene; V was cut back by 10 bases and J by 4 bases. In germline, CDR1 is MNHEY, CDR2 SMNVEV (reference sequence). This CDR3 reads CATSPGTGANQPQHF. CDR3 nucleotides: TGTGCCACCTCACCCGGGACAGGTGCTAATCAGCCCCAGCATTTT.

This chain connects TRBV19 to TRBJ2-5, with 14 positions matching TRBD2. Trimming removed 3 bases from V and 1 base from J; junction bases left unmatched: 1. The CDR3 contains 16 residues. From germline, CDR1 is LNHDA and CDR2 SQIVND (reference sequence). DNA for the CDR3: TGTGCCAGTAGTATGGGGACTAGCGGGGGCCAAGAGACCCAGTACTTC. Translated, it gives CASSMGTSGGQETQYF.

The chain uses TRBV18 and TRBJ2-1, with D tentatively TRBD1 (6 bases). The germline CDR1 and CDR2 sequences are KGHSH and LQKENI. V was cut by 0 bases and J by 6 bases, with 9 bases left in between. The CDR3 runs to 14 residues. As DNA, the CDR3 is TGTGCCAGCTCACCACCAGGGGGAATCAATGAGCAGTTCTTC. Protein sequence: CASSPPGGINEQFF.

This clone was recorded a few times. The chain uses TRBV11-1 and TRBJ1-1; D uncertain. The CDR3 length is 14 residues. Germline CDR1 and CDR2: SGHAT and FQDESV (reference sequence). V gave up 5 bases and J gave up 1 base, with 11 bases separating them. The CDR3: CASSPSRQNTEAFF. CDR3 bases: TGTGCCAGCAGCCCTAGCCGACAGAACACTGAAGCTTTCTTT.

The chain combines TRBV29-1 with TRBJ2-1; D is unclear. The CDR3 consists of 13 residues. The V gene lost 0 bases and the J gene lost 4 bases, with 7 bases spanning the gap. CDR1 and CDR2 (germline): SQVTM, ANQGSEA. CDR3 DNA sequence: TGCAGCGTTGAAGAGCGTCTGTACAATGAGCAGTTCTTC. It specifies CSVEERLYNEQFF.

The chain recombines TRBV28 with TRBJ2-7; 9 bases are a match to TRBD1. After removal of 2 bases from V and 4 bases from J, the junction contained 6 bases not matched to a gene. Per the germline V gene, CDR1 is MDHEN and CDR2 is SYDVKM. The CDR3 runs to 15 residues. CDR3 sequence (DNA): TGTGCCAGCAGTTTAGTCACAGGGGGCATTTACGAGCAGTACTTC. Translating gives CASSLVTGGIYEQYF.

The gene calls are TRBV6-1 and TRBJ2-5; TRBD2 matches 9 bases. J gave up 5 bases and V 3 bases, and 7 bases lay outside the gene matches. The CDR3 contains 15 residues. Germline V CDR1 and CDR2: MNHNS, SASEGT. Here the CDR3 reads CASSDIAGGMETQYF. In nucleotides, the CDR3 is TGTGCCAGCAGTGACATTGCGGGAGGGATGGAGACCCAGTACTTC.

This clone was counted between two and nine times. This chain connects TRBV28 to TRBJ1-5; perhaps TRBD1 as D (5 bases). The CDR3 runs 12 residues. V lost 8 bases and J lost 1, with 6 bases in between. Germline CDR1 and CDR2: MDHEN and SYDVKM. CDR3 coding DNA: TGTGCCAGCCGGGGGAGCAATCAGCCCCAGCATTTT. Its translation: CASRGSNQPQHF.

This clone has a single count. The V gene is TRBV5-6, the J gene TRBJ1-5; no clear D gene. Trimming removed 4 bases from V and 5 bases from J, with 7 bases in between. Germline lookup yields CDR1 SGHDT and CDR2 YYEEEE. The CDR3 length is 12 residues. This CDR3 reads CASSVGDQPQHF. DNA of the CDR3: TGTGCCAGCAGCGTGGGAGATCAGCCCCAGCATTTT.

The rearrangement links TRBV7-2 to TRBJ1-3; D is perhaps TRBD1 (5 bases). In germline, CDR1 is SGHTA, CDR2 FQGNSA. The V and J ends lost 2 bases and 0 bases respectively, with 11 bases between them. The CDR3 is 16 amino acids. DNA for the CDR3: TGTGCCAGCAGCTTAAATGGGGCCCCCTCTGGAAACACCATATATTTT. This sequence encodes CASSLNGAPSGNTIYF.

This sequence joins TRBV5-1 and TRBJ2-5; TRBD1 aligns across 9 bases. Germline values: CDR1 SGHRS, CDR2 YFSETQ. The trim removed 4 bases at V and 5 bases at J, leaving 6 bases unmatched. The CDR3 totals 14 residues. In DNA form, the CDR3 reads TGCGCCAGCAGCATACAGGGGGCGCTTGAGACCCAGTACTTC. As protein: CASSIQGALETQYF.

The chain has TRBV11-3 and TRBJ2-1; 8 positions agree with TRBD2. This CDR3 is built from 16 residues. V was clipped by 1 base and J by 4 bases; unmatched bases: 6. Germline V gives CDR1 SGHNT, CDR2 YENEEA. CDR3: CASSLGGTSGYNEQFF. In DNA form, the CDR3 reads TGTGCCAGCAGCTTAGGAGGAACTAGCGGATACAATGAGCAGTTCTTC.

The chain carries TRBV29-1 and TRBJ2-7, with 7 bases lining up with TRBD1. Germline CDR1 reads SQVTM; CDR2 reads ANQGSEA. The CDR3 length is 13 residues. Losses at the gene ends were 6 bases for V and 5 bases for J; bases not matched to a gene: 10. The CDR3 here is CSVKTGLRNEQYF. CDR3 nucleotides: TGCAGCGTCAAGACAGGGCTGAGAAACGAGCAGTACTTC.

V is TRBV14 and J is TRBJ2-1, with D unclear. V shed 0 bases and J shed 0 bases, with 15 bases lying between them. The CDR3 totals 18 residues. Germline assignment: CDR1 SGHDN and CDR2 FVKESK. The CDR3 protein is CASSQDLFGKRSYNEQFF. The CDR3, as DNA: TGTGCCAGCAGCCAAGACTTGTTTGGAAAGCGCTCCTACAATGAGCAGTTCTTC.